Presented here are 9 T cell receptor beta chains from one specimen sequenced in a study of OX40 agonist ivuxolimab in advanced cancers. Sequenced by immunoSEQ multiplex PCR; TCRdb stores in-frame clones only, minus some. The sample shows around 62,000 clones, about 88% of them seen only once. The source material was CD4+ or CD8+ T cells sorted from blood, sampled in a trial of the OX40 agonist ivuxolimab. The receptors originated from an adult with an advanced solid tumor such as melanoma, head and neck, liver or kidney cancer.

The chain combines TRBV28 with TRBJ2-2, with D unclear. Trimming shortened V by 8 bases and J by 9 bases, and 10 bases separated the two germline ends. Germline V gives CDR1 MDHEN, CDR2 SYDVKM. The CDR3 covers 11 residues. As DNA, the CDR3 is TGTGCCAGCCAGGTTCGCCGGGAGCTGTTTTTT. It yields the protein CASQVRRELFF.

This clone was detected only a few times. The CDR3 loop reads CASRGTSFGEQFF. The CDR3 coding sequence is TGTGCCAGCAGAGGGACTAGTTTTGGTGAGCAGTTCTTC. The chain is built from TRBV7-2 and TRBJ2-1; 8 bases map to TRBD2. The CDR3 has 13 residues. The junction had 7 bases not matched to a gene; V was cut back by 6 bases and J by 9 bases. The germline gives CDR1 SGHTA, CDR2 FQGNSA.

CDR3: CASSPHGGIDTQYF. The CDR3 region has the DNA TGTGCCAGCAGCCCACACGGGGGTATAGATACGCAGTATTTT. The V call is TRBV7-2, the J call TRBJ2-3, with a weak D call TRBD2 (6 bases). Germline loops: CDR1 SGHTA, CDR2 FQGNSA. The V and J ends lost 5 bases and 5 bases respectively, with 14 bases between them. The CDR3 is made up of 14 amino acids.

The V and J genes are TRBV28 and TRBJ2-3, with a possible D match to TRBD1 (5 bases). Germline loops: CDR1 MDHEN, CDR2 SYDVKM. Trimming took 6 bases from V and 9 from J, leaving 10 bases between them. CDR3 length: 11 residues. CDR3 in DNA: TGTGCCAGCAGCAGGGTAGACACGCAGTATTTT. It translates to CASSRVDTQYF.

The genes are TRBV18 and TRBJ2-1, with 7 bases aligning to TRBD2. CDR1 is KGHSH and CDR2 is LQKENI in the germline V gene. The CDR3 loop spans 16 amino acids. V gave up 2 bases and J gave up 0 bases; unmatched junction bases: 4. The CDR3 DNA reads TGTGCCAGCTCACCAGGCGGGAGCAGCTCCTACAATGAGCAGTTCTTC. Translating it yields CASSPGGSSSYNEQFF.

This sequence joins TRBV10-2 and TRBJ2-7, with 13 bases aligning to TRBD2. With 2 bases clipped from V and 4 bases from J, the junction kept 5 bases outside the gene matches. The CDR3 totals 16 residues. Germline V CDR1 and CDR2: WSHSY, SAAADI. This chain's CDR3 is CASSEGGTSGNYEQYF. CDR3 nucleotide sequence: TGCGCCAGCAGTGAGGGGGGGACTAGCGGGAATTACGAGCAGTACTTC.

This chain links TRBV7-3 with TRBJ2-1, with 10 bases lining up with TRBD2. This CDR3 spans 15 amino acids. V lost 6 bases, J lost 9 bases, and 11 bases stayed unmatched. Germline V lookup: CDR1 SGHTA, CDR2 FQGTGA. CDR3 sequence reads: CASRLSVAGGGEQFF. The DNA for the CDR3 is TGTGCCAGCAGATTATCTGTAGCGGGAGGAGGTGAGCAGTTCTTC.

The V gene is TRBV6-8, the J gene TRBJ2-3; 10 nucleotides match TRBD2. Germline CDR1 MNHGY, CDR2 SAAAGT. With 7 bases clipped from V and 0 bases from J, the junction kept 16 bases outside the gene matches. The CDR3 is 19 residues long. Here the CDR3 reads CASTSKLTSGDASTDTQYF. The CDR3 coding sequence is TGTGCCAGCACCTCGAAGTTAACTAGCGGGGACGCTAGCACAGATACGCAGTATTTT.

This chain uses TRBV12-5 with TRBJ2-7; 7 bases align to TRBD1. V gave up 4 bases and J gave up 3 bases; unmatched junction bases: 12. Per the germline V gene, CDR1 is LGHNT and CDR2 is FRNRAP. The CDR3 has 16 amino acids. The CDR3 loop is CASGSRLRDRDYEQYF. As DNA, the CDR3 is TGTGCTAGTGGTTCCCGGTTACGGGACAGAGACTACGAGCAGTACTTC.